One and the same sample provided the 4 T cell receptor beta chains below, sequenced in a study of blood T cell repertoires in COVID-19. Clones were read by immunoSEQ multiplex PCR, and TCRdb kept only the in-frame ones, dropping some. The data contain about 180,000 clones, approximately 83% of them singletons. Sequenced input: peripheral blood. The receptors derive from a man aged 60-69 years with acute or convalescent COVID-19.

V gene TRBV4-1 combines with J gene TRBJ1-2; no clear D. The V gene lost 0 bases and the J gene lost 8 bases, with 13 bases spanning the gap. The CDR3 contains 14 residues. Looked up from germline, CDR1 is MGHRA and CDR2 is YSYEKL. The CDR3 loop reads CASSQERAGGGYTF. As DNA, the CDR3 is TGCGCCAGCAGCCAAGAGAGGGCAGGAGGCGGCTACACCTTC.

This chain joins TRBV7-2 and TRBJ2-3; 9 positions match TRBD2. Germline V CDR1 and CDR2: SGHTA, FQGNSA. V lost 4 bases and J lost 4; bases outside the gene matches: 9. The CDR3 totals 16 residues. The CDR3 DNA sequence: TGTGCCAGCAGCTCCCCGGGACTAGCTCGGTCAGATACGCAGTATTTT. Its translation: CASSSPGLARSDTQYF.

In nucleotides, the CDR3 is TGTGCCAGCAGTCTCACAGGGGAGGTTTTCTCTGGAAACACCATATATTTT. Its protein is CASSLTGEVFSGNTIYF. The rearrangement uses TRBV6-6 and TRBJ1-3, with 7 bases aligning to TRBD1. V shed 5 bases and J 0 bases; nucleotides not matched to a gene: 10. This CDR3 region has 17 residues. Looked up from germline, CDR1 is MNHNY and CDR2 is SVGAGI (reference sequence).

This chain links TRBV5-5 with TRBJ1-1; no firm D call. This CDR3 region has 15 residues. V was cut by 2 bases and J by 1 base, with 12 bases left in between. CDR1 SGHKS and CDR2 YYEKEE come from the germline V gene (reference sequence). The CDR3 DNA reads TGTGCCAGCAGCTTCCCGGCAGGTCCGAACACTGAAGCTTTCTTT. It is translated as CASSFPAGPNTEAFF.